This T cell receptor (beta chain) was profiled in a study of OX40 agonist ivuxolimab in advanced cancers. The data were produced by immunoSEQ multiplex PCR, yet TCRdb's version contains in-frame clones alone and is incomplete. The table shows about 140,000 clones, with approximately 90% occurring only once. Sequencing used CD4+ or CD8+ T cells sorted from blood, obtained in a trial of the OX40 agonist ivuxolimab. This sequence was found in an adult with an advanced solid tumor such as melanoma, head and neck, liver or kidney cancer.

CDR3 bases: TGTGCCAGCTCACCAGGACCGACACCCTACGAGCAGTACTTC. Amino acid sequence: CASSPGPTPYEQYF. The chain joins TRBV18 to TRBJ2-7; D gene uncertain. CDR3 length: 14 residues. Trimming took off 2 bases at V and 2 bases at J, with 10 bases between the two ends. CDR1 and CDR2 (germline): KGHSH, LQKENI.